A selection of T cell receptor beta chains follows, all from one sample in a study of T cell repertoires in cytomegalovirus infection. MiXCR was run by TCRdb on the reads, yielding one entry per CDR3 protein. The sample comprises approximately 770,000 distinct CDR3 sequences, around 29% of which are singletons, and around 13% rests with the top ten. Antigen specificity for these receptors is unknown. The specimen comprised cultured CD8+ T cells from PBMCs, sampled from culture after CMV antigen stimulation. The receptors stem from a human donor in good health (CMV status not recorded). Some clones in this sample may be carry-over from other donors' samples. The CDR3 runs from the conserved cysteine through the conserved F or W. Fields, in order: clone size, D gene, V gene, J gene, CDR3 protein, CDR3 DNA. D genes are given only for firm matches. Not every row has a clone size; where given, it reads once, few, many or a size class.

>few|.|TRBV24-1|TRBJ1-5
CATSDLQEPNQPQHF
TGTGCCACCAGTGATCTACAGGAACCCAATCAGCCCCAGCATTTT
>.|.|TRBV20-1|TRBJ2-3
CSAEGGAGTGTQYF
TGCAGTGCCGAGGGCGGGGCCGGCACAGGTACGCAGTATTTT
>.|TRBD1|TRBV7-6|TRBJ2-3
CASTDRDRDTDTQYF
TGTGCCAGCACGGACCGGGACAGGGACACAGATACGCAGTATTTT
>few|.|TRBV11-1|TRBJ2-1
CASSLDRGASHNEQFF
TGTGCCAGCAGCTTAGATAGGGGAGCGAGCCACAATGAGCAGTTCTTC
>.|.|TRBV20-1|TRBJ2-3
CSASQGGGWSPDTQYF
TGCAGTGCTAGCCAAGGGGGGGGCTGGTCCCCAGATACGCAGTATTTT
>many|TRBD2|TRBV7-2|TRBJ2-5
CASSLGGGAVETQYF
TGTGCCAGCAGCTTAGGCGGGGGGGCAGTAGAGACCCAGTACTTC
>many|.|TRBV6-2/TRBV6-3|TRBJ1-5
CASSYGGYSNQPQHF
TGTGCCAGCAGTTACGGGGGGTATAGCAATCAGCCCCAGCATTTT
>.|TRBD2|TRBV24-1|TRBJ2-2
CATSEAGGPNTGELFF
TGTGCCACCAGTGAAGCGGGGGGGCCGAACACCGGGGAGCTGTTTTTT
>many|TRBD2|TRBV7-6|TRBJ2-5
CASSSWTSGQETQYF
TGTGCCAGCAGCTCTTGGACTAGCGGCCAAGAGACCCAGTACTTC
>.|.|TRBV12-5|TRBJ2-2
CASGPITGELFF
TGTGCTAGTGGTCCTATCACCGGGGAGCTGTTTTTT
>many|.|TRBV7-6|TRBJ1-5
CASSLAAGLNGNQPQHF
TGTGCCAGCAGCTTAGCGGCTGGACTAAACGGCAATCAGCCCCAGCATTTT